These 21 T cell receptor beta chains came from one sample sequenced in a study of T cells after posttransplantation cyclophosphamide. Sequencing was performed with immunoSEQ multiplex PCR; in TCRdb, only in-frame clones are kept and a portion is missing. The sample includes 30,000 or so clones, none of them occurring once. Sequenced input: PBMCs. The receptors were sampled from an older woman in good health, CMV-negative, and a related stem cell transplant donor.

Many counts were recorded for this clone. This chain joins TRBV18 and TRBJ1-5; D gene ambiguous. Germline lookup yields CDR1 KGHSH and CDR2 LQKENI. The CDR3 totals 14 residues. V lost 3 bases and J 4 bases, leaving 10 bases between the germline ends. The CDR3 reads CASSPASENQPQHF. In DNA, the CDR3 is TGTGCCAGCTCACCGGCAAGCGAGAATCAGCCCCAGCATTTT.

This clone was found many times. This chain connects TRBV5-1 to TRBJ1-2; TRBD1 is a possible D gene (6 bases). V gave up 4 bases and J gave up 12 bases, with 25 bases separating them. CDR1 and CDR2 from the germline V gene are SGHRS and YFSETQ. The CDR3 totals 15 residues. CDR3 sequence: CASSPSTSGSGTNTF. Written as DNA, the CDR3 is TGCGCCAGCAGCCCTTCTACTTCAGGTAGTGGGACAAACACCTTC.

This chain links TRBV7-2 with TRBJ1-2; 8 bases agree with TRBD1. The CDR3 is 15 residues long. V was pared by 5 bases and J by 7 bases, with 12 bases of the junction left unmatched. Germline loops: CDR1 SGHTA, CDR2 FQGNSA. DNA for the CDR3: TGTGCCAGCAGCACGCGGACAGGGAGAGCAGTTGGCTACACCTTC. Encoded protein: CASSTRTGRAVGYTF.

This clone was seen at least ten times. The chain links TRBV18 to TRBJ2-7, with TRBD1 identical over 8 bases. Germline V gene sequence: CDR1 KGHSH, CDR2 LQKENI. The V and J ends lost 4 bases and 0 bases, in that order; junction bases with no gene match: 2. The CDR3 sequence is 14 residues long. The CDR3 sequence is CASSRDRNSYEQYF. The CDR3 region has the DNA TGTGCCAGCTCACGGGACAGGAACTCCTACGAGCAGTACTTC.

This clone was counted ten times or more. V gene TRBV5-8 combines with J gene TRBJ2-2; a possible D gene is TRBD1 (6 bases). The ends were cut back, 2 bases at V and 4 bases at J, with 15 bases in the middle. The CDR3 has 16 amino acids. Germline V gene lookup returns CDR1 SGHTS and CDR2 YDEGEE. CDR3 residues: CASSFDTFRGTGELFF. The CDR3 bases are TGTGCCAGCAGCTTCGATACATTCAGGGGCACCGGGGAGCTGTTTTTT.

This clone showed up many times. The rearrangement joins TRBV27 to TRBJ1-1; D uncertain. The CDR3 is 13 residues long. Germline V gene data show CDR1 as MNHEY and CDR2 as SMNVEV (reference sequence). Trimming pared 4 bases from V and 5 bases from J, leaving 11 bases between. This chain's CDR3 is CASSYTRRTEAFF. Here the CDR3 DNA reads TGTGCCAGCAGTTATACAAGAAGGACTGAAGCTTTCTTT.

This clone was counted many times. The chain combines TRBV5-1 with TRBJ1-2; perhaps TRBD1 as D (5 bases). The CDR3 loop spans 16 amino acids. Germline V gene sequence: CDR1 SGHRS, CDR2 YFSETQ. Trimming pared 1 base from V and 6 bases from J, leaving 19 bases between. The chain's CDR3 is CASSLPFKRGLNGYTF. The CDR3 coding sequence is TGCGCCAGCAGCTTGCCATTTAAAAGGGGACTTAATGGCTACACCTTC.

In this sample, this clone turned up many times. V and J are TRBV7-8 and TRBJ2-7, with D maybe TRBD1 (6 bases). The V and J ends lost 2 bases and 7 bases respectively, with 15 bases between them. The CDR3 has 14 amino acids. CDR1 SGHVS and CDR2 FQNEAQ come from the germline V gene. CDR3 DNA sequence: TGTGCCAGCAGCTTAAGGGACACCCCTCGGGAGCAGTACTTC. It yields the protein CASSLRDTPREQYF.

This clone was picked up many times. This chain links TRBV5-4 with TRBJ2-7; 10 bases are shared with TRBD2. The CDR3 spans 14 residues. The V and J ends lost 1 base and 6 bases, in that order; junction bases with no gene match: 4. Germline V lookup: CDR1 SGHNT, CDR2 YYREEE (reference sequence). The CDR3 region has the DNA TGTGCCAGCAGCTTGAGGCTAGCGGGGGTCGAGCAGTACTTC. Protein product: CASSLRLAGVEQYF. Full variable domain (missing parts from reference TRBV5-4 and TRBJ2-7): ETGVTQSPTHLIKTRGQQVTLRCSSQSGHNTVSWYQQALGQGPQFIFQYYREEENGRGNFPPRFSGLQFPNYSSELNVNALELDDSALYLCASSLRLAGVEQYFGPGTRLTVT.

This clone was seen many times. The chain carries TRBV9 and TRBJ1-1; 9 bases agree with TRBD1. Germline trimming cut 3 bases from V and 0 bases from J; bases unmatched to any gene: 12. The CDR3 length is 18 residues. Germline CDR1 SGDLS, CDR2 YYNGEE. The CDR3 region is CASSDNRDRASMNTEAFF. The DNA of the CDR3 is TGTGCCAGCAGCGATAACAGGGACAGGGCATCCATGAACACTGAAGCTTTCTTT.

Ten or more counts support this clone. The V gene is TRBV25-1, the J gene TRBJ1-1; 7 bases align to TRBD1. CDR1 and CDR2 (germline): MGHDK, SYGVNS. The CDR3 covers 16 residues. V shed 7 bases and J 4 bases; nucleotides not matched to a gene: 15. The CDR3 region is CASTDSTGARVTEAFF. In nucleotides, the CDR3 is TGTGCCAGCACTGATTCTACAGGGGCGAGGGTCACTGAAGCTTTCTTT. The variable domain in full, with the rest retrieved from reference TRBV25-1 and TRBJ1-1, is EADIYQTPRYLVIGTGKKITLECSQTMGHDKMYWYQQDPGMELHLIHYSYGVNSTEKGDLSSESTVSRIRTEHFPLTLESARPSHTSQYLCASTDSTGARVTEAFFGQGTRLTVV.

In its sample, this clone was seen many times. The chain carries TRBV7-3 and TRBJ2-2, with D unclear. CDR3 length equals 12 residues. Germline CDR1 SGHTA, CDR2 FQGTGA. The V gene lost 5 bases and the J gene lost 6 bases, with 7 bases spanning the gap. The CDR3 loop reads CASSERSGELFF. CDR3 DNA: TGTGCCAGCAGCGAAAGGTCCGGGGAGCTGTTTTTT.

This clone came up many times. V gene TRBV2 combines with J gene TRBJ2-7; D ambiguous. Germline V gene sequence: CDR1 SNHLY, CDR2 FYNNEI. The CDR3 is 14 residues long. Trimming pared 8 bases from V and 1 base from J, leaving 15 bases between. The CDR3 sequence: CASSLQGSSYEQYF. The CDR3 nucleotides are TGTGCCAGCTCCCTCCAAGGGTCTTCCTACGAGCAGTACTTC.

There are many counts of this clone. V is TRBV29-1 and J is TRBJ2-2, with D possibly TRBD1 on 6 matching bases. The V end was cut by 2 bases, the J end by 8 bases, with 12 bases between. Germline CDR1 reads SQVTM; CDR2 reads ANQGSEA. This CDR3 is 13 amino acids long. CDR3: CSVESGAVGELFF. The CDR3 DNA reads TGCAGCGTTGAATCAGGGGCCGTAGGGGAGCTGTTTTTT.

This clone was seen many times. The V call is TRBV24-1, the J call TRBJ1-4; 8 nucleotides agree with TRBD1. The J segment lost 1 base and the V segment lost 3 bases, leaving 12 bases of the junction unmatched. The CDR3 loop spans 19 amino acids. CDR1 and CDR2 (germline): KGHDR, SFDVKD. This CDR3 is CATSDPRDRSLGTNEKLFF. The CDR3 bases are TGTGCCACCAGTGATCCCCGGGACAGGTCTCTGGGAACTAATGAAAAACTGTTTTTT.

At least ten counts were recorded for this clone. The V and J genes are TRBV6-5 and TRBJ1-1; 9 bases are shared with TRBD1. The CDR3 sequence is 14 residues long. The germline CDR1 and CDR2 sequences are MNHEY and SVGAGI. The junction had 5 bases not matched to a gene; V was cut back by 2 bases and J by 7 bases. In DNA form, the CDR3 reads TGTGCCAGCAGTTACAGGACAGGGGTCGATGAAGCTTTCTTT. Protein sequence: CASSYRTGVDEAFF.

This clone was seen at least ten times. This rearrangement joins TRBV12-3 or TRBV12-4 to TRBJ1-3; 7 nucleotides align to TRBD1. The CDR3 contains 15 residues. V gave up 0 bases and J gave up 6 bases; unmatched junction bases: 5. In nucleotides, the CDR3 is TGTGCCAGCAGTTTAGCGAGAAGGGGGCAAAACACCATATATTTT. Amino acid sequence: CASSLARRGQNTIYF.

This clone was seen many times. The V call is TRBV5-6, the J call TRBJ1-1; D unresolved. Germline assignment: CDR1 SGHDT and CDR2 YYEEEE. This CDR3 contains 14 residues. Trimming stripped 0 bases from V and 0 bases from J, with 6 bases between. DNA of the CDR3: TGTGCCAGCAGCTTGGCACAGCTGAACACTGAAGCTTTCTTT. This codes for CASSLAQLNTEAFF. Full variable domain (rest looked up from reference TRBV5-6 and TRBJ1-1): DAGVTQSPTHLIKTRGQQVTLRCSPKSGHDTVSWYQQALGQGPQFIFQYYEEEERQRGNFPDRFSGHQFPNYSSELNVNALLLGDSALYLCASSLAQLNTEAFFGQGTRLTVV.

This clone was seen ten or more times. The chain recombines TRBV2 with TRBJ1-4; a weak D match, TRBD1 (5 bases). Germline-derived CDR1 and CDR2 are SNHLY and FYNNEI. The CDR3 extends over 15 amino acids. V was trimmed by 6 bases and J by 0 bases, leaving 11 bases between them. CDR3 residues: CASSDRGTTNEKLFF. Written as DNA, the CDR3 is TGTGCCAGCAGCGATCGGGGGACAACTAATGAAAAACTGTTTTTT. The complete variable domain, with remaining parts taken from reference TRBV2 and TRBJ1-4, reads EPEVTQTPSHQVTQMGQEVILRCVPISNHLYFYWYRQILGQKVEFLVSFYNNEISEKSEIFDDQFSVERPDGSNFTLKIRSTKLEDSAMYFCASSDRGTTNEKLFFGSGTQLSVL.

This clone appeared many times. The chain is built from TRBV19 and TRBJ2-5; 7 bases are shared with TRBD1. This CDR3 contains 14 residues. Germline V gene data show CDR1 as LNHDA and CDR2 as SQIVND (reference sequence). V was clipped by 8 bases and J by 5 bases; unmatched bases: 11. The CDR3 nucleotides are TGTGCCAGTTCCGGACAGGTCGGGTGGGAGACCCAGTACTTC. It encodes CASSGQVGWETQYF.

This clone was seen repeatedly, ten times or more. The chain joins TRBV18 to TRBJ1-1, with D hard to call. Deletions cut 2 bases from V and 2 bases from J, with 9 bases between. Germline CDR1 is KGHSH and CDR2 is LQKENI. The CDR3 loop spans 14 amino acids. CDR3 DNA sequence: TGTGCCAGCTCACCAGCGTCAAGTAACACTGAAGCTTTCTTT. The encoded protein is CASSPASSNTEAFF.